These T cell receptor beta chains were read from a single sample in a study of graft-versus-host responses after intestinal transplantation. The method was immunoSEQ multiplex PCR; TCRdb's version includes in-frame clones alone and lacks a portion of them. This sample has 96,000 or so clones, with roughly 92% found just once. These TCRs' antigens remain unknown. Sample: unstimulated CD4+ T cells sorted from spleen or lymph node cells, taken before intestinal transplant. These receptor sequences come from a human donor who received an intestinal transplant. Each CDR3 is given with its conserved first and last residue. Fields, in order: J gene, V gene, CDR3 protein.

>TRBJ1-2|TRBV29-1
CGADQGHYGYTF
>.|TRBV15
CATSGSGQIYEQYF
>TRBJ2-3|TRBV7-6
CASTRSGRASSSTDTQYF
>TRBJ2-7|TRBV28
CASSLGQGATYEQYF
>TRBJ1-2|TRBV11-2
CASSFRAGAGREANYGYTF
>TRBJ2-7|TRBV6-5
CARDRVVYEQYF
>TRBJ1-1|TRBV7-2
CASSLEESTEAFF
>TRBJ1-1|TRBV30
CAWSGGRRNTEAFF
>TRBJ1-2|TRBV5-5
CASSLARGLYGYTF
>TRBJ1-5|TRBV28
CASSPAGRFTNQPQHF
>TRBJ2-7|TRBV10-3
CAISGVAGGGYEQYF
>TRBJ2-1|TRBV28
CASSPGGSSYNEQFF
>TRBJ2-5|TRBV5-4
CASSLDWQETQYF
>TRBJ1-5|TRBV5-6
CASSLAAGSNQPQHF
>TRBJ2-4|TRBV30
CAWSALLSGGDIQYF
>TRBJ2-7|TRBV5-1
CASSTGQGNYEQYF
>TRBJ2-7|TRBV19
CASSTRTGGPYEQYF
>TRBJ1-2|TRBV1
CTSSLQSTRRGNYGYTF
>TRBJ1-6|TRBV30
CAWRGAWGSPLHF
>TRBJ1-2|TRBV27
CASSSPHTGSYGYTF
>TRBJ2-1|TRBV28
CASSYSGSSYNEQFF
>TRBJ2-1|TRBV6-1
CASSAVINEQFF
>TRBJ1-1|TRBV28
CASSLLSFRDRVNTEAFF
>TRBJ1-1|TRBV29-1
CSVENRGRVTEAFF
>TRBJ2-7|TRBV19
CASSALDRVYEQYF
>TRBJ2-1|TRBV5-8
CASSSRDRPSYNEQFF
>TRBJ1-2|TRBV7-2
CASSLDRGNYGYTF
>TRBJ2-5|TRBV6-5
CASSHSETQYF
>TRBJ2-6|TRBV5-4
CASSSRGQANVLTF
>TRBJ1-2|TRBV4-3
CASSQDWGQGGYGYTF
>TRBJ2-5|TRBV7-9
CASSWTSLGQETQYF
>TRBJ2-2|TRBV6-1
CASIRGQGGYGELFF
>TRBJ1-2|TRBV4-3
CASSQSDYGYTF
>TRBJ1-1|TRBV14
CASSRPAGLMNTEAFF
>TRBJ1-4|TRBV4-3
CASSQDLGENEKLFF
>TRBJ2-7|TRBV28
CASTPQALNYEQYF
>TRBJ2-7|TRBV20-1
CSARSYEQYF
>TRBJ2-1|TRBV7-2
CASSFPIRGSLNEQFF
>TRBJ2-5|TRBV5-1
CASSLFGTGSETQYF
>TRBJ1-1|TRBV5-3
CARSSQRQGRGTEAFF
>TRBJ1-4|TRBV6-6
CASSYGQANEKLFF
>TRBJ2-2|TRBV5-1
CASSTGTVNTGELFF
>TRBJ2-3|TRBV5-8
CASSLDRTSGGGGTDTQYF
>TRBJ1-5|TRBV30
CAWSRTGGQPQHF
>TRBJ1-3|TRBV6-5
CASSYSGTPGNTIYF
>TRBJ2-5|TRBV5-4
CASSLVAQETQYF
>TRBJ1-1|TRBV27
CASRSRFGNTEAFF
>TRBJ2-5|TRBV2
CASSEEQGIATQYF
>TRBJ1-2|TRBV15
CATSRDVQGTSYGYTF
>TRBJ2-1|TRBV4-1
CASSQEGHVSIYNEQFF
>TRBJ2-7|TRBV30
CAWSAEFRPREQYF
>TRBJ2-7|TRBV14
CASSQTRDRQYF
>TRBJ1-6|TRBV14
CASSQDTGYNSPLHF
>TRBJ2-2|TRBV5-6
CASSLLVRVAGELFF
>TRBJ2-7|TRBV11-2
CASSLGGAPPSEQYF
>TRBJ1-5|TRBV5-1
CASSYNRGQPQHF
>TRBJ2-3|TRBV7-2
CASSGWSTDTQYF
>TRBJ1-6|TRBV6-5
CASSYGPGSPLHF
>TRBJ2-3|TRBV6-4
CASSDRPAGGPADTQYF